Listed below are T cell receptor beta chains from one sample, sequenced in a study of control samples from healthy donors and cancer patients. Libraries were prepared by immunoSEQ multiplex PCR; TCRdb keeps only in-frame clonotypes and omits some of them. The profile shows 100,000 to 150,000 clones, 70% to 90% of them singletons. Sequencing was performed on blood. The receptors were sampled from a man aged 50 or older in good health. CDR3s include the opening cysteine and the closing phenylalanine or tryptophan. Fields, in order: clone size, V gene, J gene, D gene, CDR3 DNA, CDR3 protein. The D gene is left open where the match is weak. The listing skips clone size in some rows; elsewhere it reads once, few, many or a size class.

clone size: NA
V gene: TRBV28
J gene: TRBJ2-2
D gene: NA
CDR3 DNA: TGTGCCAGCAGTAGGGGAGTCGGGACCGGGGAGCTGTTTTTT
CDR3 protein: CASSRGVGTGELFF

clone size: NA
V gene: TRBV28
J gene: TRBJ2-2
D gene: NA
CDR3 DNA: TGTGCCCTCGGACGGAACAGGGACACCGGGGAGCTGTTTTTT
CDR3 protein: CALGRNRDTGELFF

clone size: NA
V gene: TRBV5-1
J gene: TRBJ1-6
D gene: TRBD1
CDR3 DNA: TGCGCCAGCAGCACGATCCCCCCCACAGGGGGGGGATCACCCCTCCACTTT
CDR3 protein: CASSTIPPTGGGSPLHF

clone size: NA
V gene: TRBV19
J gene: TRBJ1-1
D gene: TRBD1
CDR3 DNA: TGTGCCAGATACCGGGACAGAGAGAACACTGAAGCTTTCTTT
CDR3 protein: CARYRDRENTEAFF

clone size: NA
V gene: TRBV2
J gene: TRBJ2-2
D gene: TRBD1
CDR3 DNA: TGTGCCAGCATTCTGGGACAGGGGCGGCCCGGGGAGCTGTTTTTT
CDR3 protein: CASILGQGRPGELFF

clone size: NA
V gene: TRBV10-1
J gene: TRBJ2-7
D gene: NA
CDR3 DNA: TGCGCCAGCAGTGACACCTTGGCCAACGAGCAGTACTTC
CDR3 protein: CASSDTLANEQYF

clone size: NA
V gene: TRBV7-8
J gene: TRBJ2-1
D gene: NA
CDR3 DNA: TGTGCCAGCAGCTTAGCGCAGCGGTACAATGAGCAGTTCTTC
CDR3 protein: CASSLAQRYNEQFF

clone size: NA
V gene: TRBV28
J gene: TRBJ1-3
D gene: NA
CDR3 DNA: TGTGCCAGCAGTTCCCTTTCTGGGCTCTATGGAAACACCATATATTTT
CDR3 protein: CASSSLSGLYGNTIYF

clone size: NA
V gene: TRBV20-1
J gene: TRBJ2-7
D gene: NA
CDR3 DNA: TGCAGTGCTAGTTCAGCCTTGATACAGAACTACGAGCAGTACTTC
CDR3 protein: CSASSALIQNYEQYF

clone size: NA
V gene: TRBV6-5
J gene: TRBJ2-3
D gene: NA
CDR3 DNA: TGTGCCAGCAGCACGCGGGACCGCTCCCCAGATACGCAGTATTTT
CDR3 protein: CASSTRDRSPDTQYF

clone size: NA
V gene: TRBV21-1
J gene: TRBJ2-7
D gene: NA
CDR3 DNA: TGTGCCAGCACCCCCCGGCTGGAGGAGCAGTACTTC
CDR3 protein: CASTPRLEEQYF

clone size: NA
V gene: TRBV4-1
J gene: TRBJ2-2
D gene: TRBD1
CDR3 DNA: TGCGCCAGCAGCTCCGGGACAGCCAACACCGGGGAGCTGTTTTTT
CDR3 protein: CASSSGTANTGELFF

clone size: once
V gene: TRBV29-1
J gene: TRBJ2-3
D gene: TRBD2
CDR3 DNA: TGCAGCGTCCTAGCGGGGGTCACCCAGGGGACGCAGTATTTT
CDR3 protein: CSVLAGVTQGTQYF

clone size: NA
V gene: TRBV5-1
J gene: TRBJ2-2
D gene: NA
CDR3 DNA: TGCGCCAGCAGCTCCACCTCGCGTTTCCCCGGGGAGCTGTTTTTT
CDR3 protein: CASSSTSRFPGELFF

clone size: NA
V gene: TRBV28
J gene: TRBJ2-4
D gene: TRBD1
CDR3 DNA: TGTGCCAGCAGTTTACCCGGACAGGCCCAAAGGGGCAAAAACATTCAGTACTTC
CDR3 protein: CASSLPGQAQRGKNIQYF

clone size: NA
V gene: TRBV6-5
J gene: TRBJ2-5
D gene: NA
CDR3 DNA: TGTGCCAGCGCTGCACCCCAAGAGACCCAGTACTTC
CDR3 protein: CASAAPQETQYF

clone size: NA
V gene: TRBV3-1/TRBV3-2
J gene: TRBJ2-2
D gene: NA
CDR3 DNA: TGTGCCAGCAGCCCCCCGGTAGGAAGTCGCACCGGGGAGCTGTTTTTT
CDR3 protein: CASSPPVGSRTGELFF

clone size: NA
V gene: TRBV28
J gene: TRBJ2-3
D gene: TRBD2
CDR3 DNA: TGTGCCAGCGGAAGAGGCGGGGGGGGTACAGATACGCAGTATTTT
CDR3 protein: CASGRGGGGTDTQYF

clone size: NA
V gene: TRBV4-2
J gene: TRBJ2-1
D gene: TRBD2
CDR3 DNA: TGTGCCAGCAGCCGTACTAGCGGGGGCGACAATGAGCAGTTCTTC
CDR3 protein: CASSRTSGGDNEQFF

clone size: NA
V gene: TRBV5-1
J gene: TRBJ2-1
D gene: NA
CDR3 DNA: TGCGCCAGCAGCTTGGAGGGGACACAATACAATGAGCAGTTCTTC
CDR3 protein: CASSLEGTQYNEQFF

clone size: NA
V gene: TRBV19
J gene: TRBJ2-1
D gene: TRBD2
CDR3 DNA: TGTGCCAGTACCACCGGACTAGCGGCGAACTCCTACAATGAGCAGTTCTTC
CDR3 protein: CASTTGLAANSYNEQFF

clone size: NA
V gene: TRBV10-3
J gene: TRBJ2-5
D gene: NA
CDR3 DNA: TGTGCCATCAGTGAGTCGAAAGGGATAGGGACCCAGTACTTC
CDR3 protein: CAISESKGIGTQYF

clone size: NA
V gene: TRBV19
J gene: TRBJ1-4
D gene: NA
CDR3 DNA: TGTGCCAGTAGTAAGGGTAATGCCTATGAAAAACTGTTTTTT
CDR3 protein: CASSKGNAYEKLFF

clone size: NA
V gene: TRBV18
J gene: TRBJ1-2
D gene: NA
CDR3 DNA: TGTGCCAGCTCACCAGACAAGAACTATGGCTACACCTTC
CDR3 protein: CASSPDKNYGYTF

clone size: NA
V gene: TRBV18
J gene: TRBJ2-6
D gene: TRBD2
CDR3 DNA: TGTGCCAGCTCACCACCAGCGGGGTACGGGGCCAACGTCCTGACTTTC
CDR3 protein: CASSPPAGYGANVLTF

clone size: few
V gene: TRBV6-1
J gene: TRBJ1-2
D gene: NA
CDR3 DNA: TGTGCCAGCAGTGAATGGGCAGTATCTAACTATGGCTACACCTTC
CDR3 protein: CASSEWAVSNYGYTF

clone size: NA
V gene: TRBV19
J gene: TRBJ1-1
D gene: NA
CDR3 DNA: TGTGCCAGTAGTATAGATGTGGGAAGCTACACTGAAGCTTTCTTT
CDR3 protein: CASSIDVGSYTEAFF

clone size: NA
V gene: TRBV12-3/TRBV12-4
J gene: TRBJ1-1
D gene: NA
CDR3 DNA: TGTGCCAGCAGTTTCAACACTGAAGCTTTCTTT
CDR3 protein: CASSFNTEAFF

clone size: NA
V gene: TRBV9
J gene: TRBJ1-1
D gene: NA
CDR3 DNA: TGTGCCAGCAGCCCCAGGCAGGGAGAAACTGAAGCTTTCTTT
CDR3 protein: CASSPRQGETEAFF

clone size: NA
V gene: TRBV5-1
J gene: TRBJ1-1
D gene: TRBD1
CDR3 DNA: TGCGCCAGCAGCAATCCGGGACAGGATAAAAGGCGGGCTTTCTTT
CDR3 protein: CASSNPGQDKRRAFF

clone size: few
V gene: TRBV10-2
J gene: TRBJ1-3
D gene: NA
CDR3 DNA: TGCGCCAGCAGCCTAGGGGTTGGACAGACTGGAAACACCATATATTTT
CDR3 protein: CASSLGVGQTGNTIYF

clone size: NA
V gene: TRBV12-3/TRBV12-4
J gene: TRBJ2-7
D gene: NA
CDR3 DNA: TGTGCCAGCAGCTCCGAGGGCTACGAGCAGTACTTC
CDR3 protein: CASSSEGYEQYF

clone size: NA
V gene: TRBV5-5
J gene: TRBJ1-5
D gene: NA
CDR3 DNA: TGTGCCAGCAGCAAGAGGGCGACAGTAGATCAGCCCCAGCATTTT
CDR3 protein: CASSKRATVDQPQHF

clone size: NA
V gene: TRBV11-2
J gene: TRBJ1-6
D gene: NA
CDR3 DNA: TGTGCCAGCAGCCTCGGGTTGGGTGAATCACCCCTCCACTTT
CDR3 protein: CASSLGLGESPLHF

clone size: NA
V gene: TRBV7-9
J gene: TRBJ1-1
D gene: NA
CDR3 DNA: TGTGCCAGCAGTTATACAGGGCTTTACGGCACTGAAGCTTTCTTT
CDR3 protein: CASSYTGLYGTEAFF

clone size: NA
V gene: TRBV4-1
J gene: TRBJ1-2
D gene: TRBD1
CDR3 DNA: TGCGCCAGCAGCCCGGGACAGGGGGTATCCACTTATGGCTACACCTTC
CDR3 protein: CASSPGQGVSTYGYTF

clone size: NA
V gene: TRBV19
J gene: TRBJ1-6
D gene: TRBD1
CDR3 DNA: TGTGCCAGTAGTTGGGACAGGGCTAATAATTCACCCCTCCACTTT
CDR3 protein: CASSWDRANNSPLHF